This T cell receptor beta chain is from a study of cytomegalovirus exposure and HLA in healthy donors. In regard to this clone: What it binds is unknown.

The germline gives CDR1 SNHLY, CDR2 FYNNEI. This CDR3 region has 14 residues. V dropped 8 bases and J dropped 3 bases, with 15 bases sitting between them. PCR primers comprised 60 Vbeta and 13 Jbeta primers. TCRdb's copy holds only in-frame clones and misses some; the assay was immunoSEQ multiplex PCR. The sample has around 210,000 clones; approximately 85% are singletons. General study findings and limits: Specificity of a few CMV-associated chains for CMV antigens was verified in vitro.

Sequencing used PBMCs. This chain connects TRBV2 to TRBJ2-3; perhaps TRBD1 as D (6 bases). The TCR was taken from a girl aged 2-10 years in good health and CMV-seronegative. The CDR3 DNA reads as TGTGCCAGCCGGTCTAATACAGGGACAGATACGCAGTATTTT. Its protein product is CASRSNTGTDTQYF.